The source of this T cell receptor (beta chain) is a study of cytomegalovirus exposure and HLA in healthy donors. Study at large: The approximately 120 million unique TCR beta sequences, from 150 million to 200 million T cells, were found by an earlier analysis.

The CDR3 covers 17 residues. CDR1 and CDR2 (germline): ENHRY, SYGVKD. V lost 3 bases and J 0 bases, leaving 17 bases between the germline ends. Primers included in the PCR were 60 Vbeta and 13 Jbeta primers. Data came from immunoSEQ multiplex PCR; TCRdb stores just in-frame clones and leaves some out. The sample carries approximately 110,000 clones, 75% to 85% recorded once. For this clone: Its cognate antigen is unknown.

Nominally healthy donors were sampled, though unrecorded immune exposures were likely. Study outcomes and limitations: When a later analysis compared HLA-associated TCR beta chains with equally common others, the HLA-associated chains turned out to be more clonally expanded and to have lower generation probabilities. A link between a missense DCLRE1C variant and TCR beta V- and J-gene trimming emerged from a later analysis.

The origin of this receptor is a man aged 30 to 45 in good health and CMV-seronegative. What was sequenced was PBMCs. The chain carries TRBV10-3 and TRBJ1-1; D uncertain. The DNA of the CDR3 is TGTGCCATCAGTGACCCCGGGCCCCGGGATATGAACACTGAAGCTTTCTTT. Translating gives CAISDPGPRDMNTEAFF.